Here is one T cell receptor beta chain with its context. V lost 6 bases and J lost 13, with 16 bases in between. CDR3 length: 13 amino acids. CDR1 is MNHNS, CDR2 SASEGT, per germline. The data are from a study of graft-versus-host responses after intestinal transplantation. Across the study: The whole recipient group had anti-thymocyte globulin induction followed by tacrolimus and steroids for roughly three years.

TCRdb's table, derived via immunoSEQ multiplex PCR, lists solely in-frame clones and lacks some. The profile shows 75,000 to 100,000 clones, about 82% of them singletons. The sample in question was PBMCs, obtained 255 days after intestinal transplant. This sequence joins TRBV6-1 and TRBJ1-6; unclear D gene. This receptor was taken from a human patient who received an intestinal transplant, so some T cells may come from the graft donor. This CDR3 reads CASSTLSRIPLHF. DNA for the CDR3: TGTGCCAGCAGCACCCTTTCTCGGATTCCCCTCCACTTT.